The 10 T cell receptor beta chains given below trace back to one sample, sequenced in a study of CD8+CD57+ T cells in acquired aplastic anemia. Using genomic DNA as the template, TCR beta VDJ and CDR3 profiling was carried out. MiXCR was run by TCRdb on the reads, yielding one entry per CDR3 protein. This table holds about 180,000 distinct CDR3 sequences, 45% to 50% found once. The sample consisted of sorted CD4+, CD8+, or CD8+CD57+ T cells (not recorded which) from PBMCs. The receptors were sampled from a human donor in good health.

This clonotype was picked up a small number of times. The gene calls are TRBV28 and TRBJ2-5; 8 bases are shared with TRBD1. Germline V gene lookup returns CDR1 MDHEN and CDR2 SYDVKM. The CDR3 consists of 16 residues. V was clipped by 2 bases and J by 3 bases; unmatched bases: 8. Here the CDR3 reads CASSLRLLQGEETQYF. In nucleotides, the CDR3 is TGTGCCAGCAGTTTACGGTTGTTACAGGGGGAAGAGACCCAGTACTTC.

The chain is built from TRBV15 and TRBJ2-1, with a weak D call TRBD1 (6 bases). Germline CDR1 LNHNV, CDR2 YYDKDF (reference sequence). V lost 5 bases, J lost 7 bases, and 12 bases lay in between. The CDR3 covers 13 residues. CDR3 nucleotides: TGTGCCACCAGCTCGCGCAGGGGTAATGAGCAGTTCTTC. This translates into CATSSRRGNEQFF.

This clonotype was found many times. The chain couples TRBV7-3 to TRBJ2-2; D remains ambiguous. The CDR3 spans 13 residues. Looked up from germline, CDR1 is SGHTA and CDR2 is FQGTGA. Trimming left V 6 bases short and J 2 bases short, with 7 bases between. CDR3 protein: CASRTSNTGELFF. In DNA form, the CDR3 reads TGTGCCAGCAGGACTTCTAACACCGGGGAGCTGTTTTTT.

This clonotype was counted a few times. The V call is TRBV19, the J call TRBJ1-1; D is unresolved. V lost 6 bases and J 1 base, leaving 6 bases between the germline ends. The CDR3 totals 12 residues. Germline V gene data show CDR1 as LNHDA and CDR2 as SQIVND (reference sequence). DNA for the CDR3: TGTGCCAGTAGGTTTAGGAACACTGAAGCTTTCTTT. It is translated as CASRFRNTEAFF.

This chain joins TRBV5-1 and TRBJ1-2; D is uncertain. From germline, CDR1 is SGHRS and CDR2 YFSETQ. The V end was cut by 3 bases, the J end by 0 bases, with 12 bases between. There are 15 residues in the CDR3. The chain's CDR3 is CASSSRESANYGYTF. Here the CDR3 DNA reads TGCGCCAGCAGCTCCCGGGAGTCTGCTAACTATGGCTACACCTTC. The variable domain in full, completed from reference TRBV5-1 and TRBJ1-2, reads KAGVTQTPRYLIKTRGQQVTLSCSPISGHRSVSWYQQTPGQGLQFLFEYFSETQRNKGNFPGRFSGRQFSNSRSEMNVSTLELGDSALYLCASSSRESANYGYTFGSGTRLTVV.

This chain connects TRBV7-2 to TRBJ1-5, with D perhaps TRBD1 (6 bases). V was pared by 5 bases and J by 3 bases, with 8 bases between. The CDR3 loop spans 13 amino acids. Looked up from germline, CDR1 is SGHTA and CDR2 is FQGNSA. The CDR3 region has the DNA TGTGCCAGCAGCCCAGGGGACAATCAGCCCCAGCATTTT. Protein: CASSPGDNQPQHF.

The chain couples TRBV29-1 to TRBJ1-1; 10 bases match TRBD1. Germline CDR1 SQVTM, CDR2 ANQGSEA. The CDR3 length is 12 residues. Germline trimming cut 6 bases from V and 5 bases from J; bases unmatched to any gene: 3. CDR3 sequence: CSVGQGGTEAFF. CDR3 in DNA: TGCAGCGTAGGACAGGGGGGGACTGAAGCTTTCTTT.

CDR3 bases: TGTGCCAGCAGTGAAGACAGGCCAGAAGCTTTCTTT. As protein: CASSEDRPEAFF. The gene calls are TRBV2 and TRBJ1-1; tentatively, D is TRBD1 (5 bases). Germline V lookup: CDR1 SNHLY, CDR2 FYNNEI. With 1 base removed from V and 8 bases from J, the gap between germline ends came to 8 bases. This CDR3 spans 12 amino acids.

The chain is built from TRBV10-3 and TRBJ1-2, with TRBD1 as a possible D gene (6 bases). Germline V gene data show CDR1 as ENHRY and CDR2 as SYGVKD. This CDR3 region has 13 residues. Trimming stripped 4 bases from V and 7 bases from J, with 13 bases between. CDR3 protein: CAISGGGLGGYTF. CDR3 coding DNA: TGTGCCATCAGTGGCGGGGGGCTCGGTGGCTACACCTTC.

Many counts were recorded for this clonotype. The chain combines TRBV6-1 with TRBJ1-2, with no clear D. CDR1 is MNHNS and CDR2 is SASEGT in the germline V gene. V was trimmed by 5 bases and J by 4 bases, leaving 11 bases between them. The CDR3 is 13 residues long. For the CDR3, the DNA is TGTGCCAGCAGTCTATATAACAGCTATGGCTACACCTTC. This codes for CASSLYNSYGYTF.